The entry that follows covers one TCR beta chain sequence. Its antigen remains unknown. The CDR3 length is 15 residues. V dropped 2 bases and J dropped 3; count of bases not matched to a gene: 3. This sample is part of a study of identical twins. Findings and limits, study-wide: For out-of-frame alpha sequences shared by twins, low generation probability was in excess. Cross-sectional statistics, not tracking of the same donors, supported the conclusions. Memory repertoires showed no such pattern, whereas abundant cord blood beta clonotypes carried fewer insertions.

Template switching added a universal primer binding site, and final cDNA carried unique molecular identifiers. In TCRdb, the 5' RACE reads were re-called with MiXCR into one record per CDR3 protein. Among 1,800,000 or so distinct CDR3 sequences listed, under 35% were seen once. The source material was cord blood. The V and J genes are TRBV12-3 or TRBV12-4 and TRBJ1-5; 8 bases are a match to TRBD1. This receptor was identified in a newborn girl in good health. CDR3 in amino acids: CASSLRDRTNQPQHF. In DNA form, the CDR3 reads TGTGCCAGCAGTTTAAGGGACAGGACCAATCAGCCCCAGCATTTT.